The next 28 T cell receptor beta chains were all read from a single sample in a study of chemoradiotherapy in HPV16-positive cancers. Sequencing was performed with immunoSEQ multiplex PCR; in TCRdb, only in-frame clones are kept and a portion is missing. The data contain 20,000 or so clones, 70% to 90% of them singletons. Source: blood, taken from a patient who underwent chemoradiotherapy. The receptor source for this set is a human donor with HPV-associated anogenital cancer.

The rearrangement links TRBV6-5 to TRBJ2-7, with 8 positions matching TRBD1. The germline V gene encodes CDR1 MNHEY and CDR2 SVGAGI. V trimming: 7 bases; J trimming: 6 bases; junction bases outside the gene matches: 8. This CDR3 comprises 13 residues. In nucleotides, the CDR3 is TGTGCCAGCAACCGACAGGGGCTATCCGAGCAGTACTTC. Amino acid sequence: CASNRQGLSEQYF.

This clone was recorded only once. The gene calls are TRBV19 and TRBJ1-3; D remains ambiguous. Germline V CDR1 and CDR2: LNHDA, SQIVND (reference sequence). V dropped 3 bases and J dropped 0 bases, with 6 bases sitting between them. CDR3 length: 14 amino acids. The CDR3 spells CASSILSSGNTIYF. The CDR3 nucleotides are TGTGCCAGTAGTATTTTGAGCTCTGGAAACACCATATATTTT.

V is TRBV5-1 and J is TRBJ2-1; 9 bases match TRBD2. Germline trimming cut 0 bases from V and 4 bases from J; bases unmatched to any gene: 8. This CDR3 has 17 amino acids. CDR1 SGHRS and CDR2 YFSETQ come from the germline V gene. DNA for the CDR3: TGCGCCAGCAGCTTGGAGGCTAGCGGGGCCCGATACAATGAGCAGTTCTTC. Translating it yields CASSLEASGARYNEQFF.

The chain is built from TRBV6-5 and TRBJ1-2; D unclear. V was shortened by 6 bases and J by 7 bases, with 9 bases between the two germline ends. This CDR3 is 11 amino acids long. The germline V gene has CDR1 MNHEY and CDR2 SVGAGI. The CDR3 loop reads CASSTDTGYTF. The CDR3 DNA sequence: TGTGCCAGCAGCACTGACACTGGCTACACCTTC.

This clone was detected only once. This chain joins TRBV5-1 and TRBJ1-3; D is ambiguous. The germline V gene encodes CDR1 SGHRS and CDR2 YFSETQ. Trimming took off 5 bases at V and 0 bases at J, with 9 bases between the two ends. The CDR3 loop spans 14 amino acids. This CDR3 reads CASRFIYSGNTIYF. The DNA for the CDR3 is TGCGCCAGCAGATTCATATACTCTGGAAACACCATATATTTT.

CDR3: CSVNALQGLDTEAFF. Written as DNA, the CDR3 is TGCAGCGTCAACGCCTTACAGGGGCTTGACACTGAAGCTTTCTTT. The chain has TRBV29-1 and TRBJ1-1, with 7 bases that match TRBD1. This CDR3 is 15 amino acids long. CDR1 is SQVTM and CDR2 is ANQGSEA in the germline V gene. V gave up 6 bases and J gave up 3 bases; unmatched junction bases: 13.

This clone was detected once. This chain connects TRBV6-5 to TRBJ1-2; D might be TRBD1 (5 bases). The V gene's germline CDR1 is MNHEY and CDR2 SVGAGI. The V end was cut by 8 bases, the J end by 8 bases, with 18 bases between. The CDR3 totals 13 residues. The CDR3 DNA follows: TGTGCCAGCTCTACGGGGTGGGACGGGGGCTACACCTTC. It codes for CASSTGWDGGYTF.

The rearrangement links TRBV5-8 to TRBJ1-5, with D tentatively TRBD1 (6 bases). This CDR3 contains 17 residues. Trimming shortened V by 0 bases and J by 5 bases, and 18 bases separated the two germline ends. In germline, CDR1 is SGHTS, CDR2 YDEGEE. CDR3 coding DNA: TGTGCCAGCAGCTTGGGAACAGGACAGAAAAACTATCAGCCCCAGCATTTT. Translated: CASSLGTGQKNYQPQHF. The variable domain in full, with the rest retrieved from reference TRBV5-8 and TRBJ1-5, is EAGVTQSPTHLIKTRGQQATLRCSPISGHTSVYWYQQALGLGLQFLLWYDEGEERNRGNFPPRFSGRQFPNYSSELNVNALELEDSALYLCASSLGTGQKNYQPQHFGDGTRLSIL.

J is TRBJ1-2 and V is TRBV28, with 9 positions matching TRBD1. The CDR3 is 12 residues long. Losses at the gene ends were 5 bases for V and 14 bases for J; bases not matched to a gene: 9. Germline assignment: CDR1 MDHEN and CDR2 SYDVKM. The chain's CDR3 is CASSPDRGRWTF. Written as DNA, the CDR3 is TGTGCCAGCAGTCCGGACAGGGGTCGCTGGACCTTC.

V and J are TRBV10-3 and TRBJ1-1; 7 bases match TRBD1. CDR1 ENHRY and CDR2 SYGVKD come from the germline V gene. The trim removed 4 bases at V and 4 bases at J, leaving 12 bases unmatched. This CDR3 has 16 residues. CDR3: CAISGQGNWGGTEAFF. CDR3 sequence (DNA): TGTGCCATCAGTGGACAGGGCAATTGGGGTGGCACTGAAGCTTTCTTT.

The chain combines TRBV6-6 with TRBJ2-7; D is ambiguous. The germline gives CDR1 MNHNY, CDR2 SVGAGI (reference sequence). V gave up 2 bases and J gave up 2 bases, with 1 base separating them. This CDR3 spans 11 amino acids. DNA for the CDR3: TGTGCCAGCAGTTACACCTACGAGCAGTACTTC. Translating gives CASSYTYEQYF.

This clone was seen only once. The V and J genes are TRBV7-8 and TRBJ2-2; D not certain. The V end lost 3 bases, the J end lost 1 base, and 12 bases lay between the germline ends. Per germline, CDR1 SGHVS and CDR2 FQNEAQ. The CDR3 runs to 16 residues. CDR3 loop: CASSFLADLNTGELFF. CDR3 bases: TGTGCCAGCAGCTTCCTGGCGGACCTGAACACCGGGGAGCTGTTTTTT.

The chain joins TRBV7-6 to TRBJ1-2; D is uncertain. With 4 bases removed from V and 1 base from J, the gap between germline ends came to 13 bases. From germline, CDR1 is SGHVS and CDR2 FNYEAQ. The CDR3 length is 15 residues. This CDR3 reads CASSSRSTDNYGYTF. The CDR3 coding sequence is TGTGCCAGCAGCTCACGATCCACAGATAACTATGGCTACACCTTC.

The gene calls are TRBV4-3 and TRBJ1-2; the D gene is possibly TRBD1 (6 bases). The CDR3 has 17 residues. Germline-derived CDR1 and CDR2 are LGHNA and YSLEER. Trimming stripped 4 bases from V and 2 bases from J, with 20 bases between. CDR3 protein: CASSPQGWDTKNYGYTF. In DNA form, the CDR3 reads TGCGCCAGCAGCCCCCAAGGGTGGGACACTAAGAACTATGGCTACACCTTC.

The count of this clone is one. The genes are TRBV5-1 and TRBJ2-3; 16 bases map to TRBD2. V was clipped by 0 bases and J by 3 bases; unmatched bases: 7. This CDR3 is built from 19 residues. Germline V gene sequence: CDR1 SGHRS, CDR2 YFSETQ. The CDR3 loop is CASSLGRGLAGGPTDTQYF. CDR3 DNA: TGCGCCAGCAGCTTGGGGAGGGGACTAGCGGGAGGGCCGACAGATACGCAGTATTTT.

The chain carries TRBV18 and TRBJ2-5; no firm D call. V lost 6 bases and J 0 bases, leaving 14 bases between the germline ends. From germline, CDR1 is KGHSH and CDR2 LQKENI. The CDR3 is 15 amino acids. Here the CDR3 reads CASSAGPLYQETQYF. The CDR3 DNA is TGTGCCAGCTCTGCCGGCCCGTTGTACCAAGAGACCCAGTACTTC.

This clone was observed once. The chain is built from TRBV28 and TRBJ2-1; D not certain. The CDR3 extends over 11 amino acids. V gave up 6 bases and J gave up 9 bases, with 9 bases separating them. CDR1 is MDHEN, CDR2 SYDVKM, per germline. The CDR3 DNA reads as TGTGCCAGCAGCGTTCTTAGTGAGCAGTTCTTC. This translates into CASSVLSEQFF. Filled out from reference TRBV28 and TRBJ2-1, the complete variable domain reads DVKVTQSSRYLVKRTGEKVFLECVQDMDHENMFWYRQDPGLGLRLIYFSYDVKMKEKGDIPEGYSVSREKKERFSLILESASTNQTSMYLCASSVLSEQFFGPGTRLTVL.

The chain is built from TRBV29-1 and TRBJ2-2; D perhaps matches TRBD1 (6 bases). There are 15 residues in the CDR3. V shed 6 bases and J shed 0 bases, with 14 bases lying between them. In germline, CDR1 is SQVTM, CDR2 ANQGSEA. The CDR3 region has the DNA TGCAGCGTGGGGGCAGCGACTACGAACACCGGGGAGCTGTTTTTT. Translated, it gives CSVGAATTNTGELFF.

The CDR3 sequence is CASSQNEGHAKNIQYF. CDR3 in DNA: TGTGCCAGCAGCCAAAATGAAGGACATGCCAAAAACATTCAGTACTTC. V is TRBV5-6 and J is TRBJ2-4; weak D call: TRBD1 (5 bases). V was cut by 4 bases and J by 1 base, with 15 bases left in between. The V gene's germline CDR1 is SGHDT and CDR2 YYEEEE. This CDR3 spans 16 amino acids.

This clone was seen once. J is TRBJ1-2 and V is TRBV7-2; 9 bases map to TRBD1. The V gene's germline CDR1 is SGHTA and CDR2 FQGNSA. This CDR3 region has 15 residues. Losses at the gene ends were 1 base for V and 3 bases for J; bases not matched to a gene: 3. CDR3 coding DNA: TGTGCCAGCAGCTTAGAACAGGGGGCTTACTATGGCTACACCTTC. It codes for CASSLEQGAYYGYTF.

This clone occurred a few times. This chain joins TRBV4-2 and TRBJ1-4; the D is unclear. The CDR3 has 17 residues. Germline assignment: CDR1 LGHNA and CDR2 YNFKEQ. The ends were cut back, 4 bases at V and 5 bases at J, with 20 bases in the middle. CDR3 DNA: TGTGCCAGCAGCCCCGGGCCCCGGAATAGTCCGAATGAAAAACTGTTTTTT. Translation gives CASSPGPRNSPNEKLFF.

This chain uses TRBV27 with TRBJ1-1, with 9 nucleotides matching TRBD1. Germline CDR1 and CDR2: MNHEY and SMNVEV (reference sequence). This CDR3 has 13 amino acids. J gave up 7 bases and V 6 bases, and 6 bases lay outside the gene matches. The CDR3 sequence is CASRTQGAGEAFF. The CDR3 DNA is TGTGCCAGCAGGACACAGGGGGCCGGTGAAGCTTTCTTT.

CDR3 protein: CASSLTFRNTIYF. The CDR3 DNA follows: TGTGCCAGTAGTTTGACATTCCGGAACACCATATATTTT. This chain uses TRBV19 with TRBJ1-3; no reliable D call. In germline, CDR1 is LNHDA, CDR2 SQIVND (reference sequence). CDR3 length equals 13 residues. The ends were cut back, 5 bases at V and 7 bases at J, with 12 bases in the middle.

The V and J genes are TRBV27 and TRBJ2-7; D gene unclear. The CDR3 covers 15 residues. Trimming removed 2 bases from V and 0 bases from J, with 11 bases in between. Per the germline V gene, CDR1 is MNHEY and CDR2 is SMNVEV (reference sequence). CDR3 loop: CASSLKPTSSYEQYF. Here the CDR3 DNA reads TGTGCCAGCAGTTTAAAGCCGACGAGCTCCTACGAGCAGTACTTC.

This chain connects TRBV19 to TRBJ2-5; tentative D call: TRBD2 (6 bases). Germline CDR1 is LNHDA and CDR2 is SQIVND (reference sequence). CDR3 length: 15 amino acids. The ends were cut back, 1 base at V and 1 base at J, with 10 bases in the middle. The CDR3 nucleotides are TGTGCCAGTAGTATAGGAACGGGGGTCCAAGAGACCCAGTACTTC. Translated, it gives CASSIGTGVQETQYF.

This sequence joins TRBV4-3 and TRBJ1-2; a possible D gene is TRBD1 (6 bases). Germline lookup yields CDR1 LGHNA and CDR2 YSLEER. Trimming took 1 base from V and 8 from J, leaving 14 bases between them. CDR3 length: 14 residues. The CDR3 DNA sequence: TGCGCCAGCAGCCAAGGGACAGAATATTACGGCTACACCTTC. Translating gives CASSQGTEYYGYTF.

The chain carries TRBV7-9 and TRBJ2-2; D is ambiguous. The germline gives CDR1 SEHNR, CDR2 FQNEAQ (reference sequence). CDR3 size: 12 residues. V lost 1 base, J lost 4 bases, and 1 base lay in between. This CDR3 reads CASSLGTGELFF. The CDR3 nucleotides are TGTGCCAGCAGCTTAGGCACCGGGGAGCTGTTTTTT.

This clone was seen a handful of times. The CDR3 loop reads CATHLGGGQYNEQFF. CDR3 bases: TGTGCCACCCACCTTGGGGGGGGGCAATACAATGAGCAGTTCTTC. The chain joins TRBV10-3 to TRBJ2-1; possible D gene TRBD2, 7 bases. CDR3 length: 15 residues. CDR1 is ENHRY, CDR2 SYGVKD, per germline. Trimming left V 10 bases short and J 4 bases short, with 20 bases between.